This TCR beta chain was sequenced during a study of cytomegalovirus exposure and HLA in healthy donors. Study observations and caveats: Cytomegalovirus status was reportedly diagnosed by the classifier with high specificity and sensitivity. A later analysis appeared to link common viral pathogens to several of the most significant clusters.

This clone was observed a handful of times. Its antigen is not identified. A multiplex PCR was run with 60 Vbeta primers and 13 Jbeta primers. Generated by immunoSEQ multiplex PCR, the TCRdb table keeps only in-frame clones and is missing some. Of around 140,000 clones in the sample, around 78% were seen once. Sequenced sample: PBMCs. This TCR was recovered from a female donor in good health and CMV-seropositive.

For the CDR3, the DNA is TGTGCCAGCAGCCTAGCGGGGGGAATGTACAATGAGCAGTTCTTC. Amino acids: CASSLAGGMYNEQFF. V gene TRBV14 combines with J gene TRBJ2-1; TRBD2 matches 10 bases. This CDR3 is built from 15 residues. V shed 4 bases and J 4 bases; nucleotides not matched to a gene: 4. CDR1 is SGHDN and CDR2 is FVKESK in the germline V gene.